A selection of T cell receptor beta chains follows, all from one sample in a study of identical twins. TCRdb recomputed calls from the 5' RACE reads with MiXCR, one row per CDR3 protein. The sample records hundreds of thousands of distinct CDR3 sequences, about 12% being singletons. A further study also used this sample, focusing on yellow fever vaccine responses in identical twins.

The sequencing sample was made of CD8+ T cells sorted from blood. The receptors derive from a woman aged 18-29 years in good health. CDR3s include the opening cysteine and the closing phenylalanine or tryptophan. A D gene is named only where the DNA matches it firmly. Clone size is given for some rows only: seen once, a few or many times, or a class if the clone is expanded.

d_gene: .; abundance: few; v_gene: TRBV7-9; j_gene: TRBJ2-3; CDR3aa: CASSGLKTDTQYF; CDR3nt: TGTGCCAGCTCGGGACTGAAAACAGATACGCAGTATTTT
d_gene: .; abundance: few; v_gene: TRBV15; j_gene: TRBJ1-1; CDR3aa: CATSRGRGLNTEAFF; CDR3nt: TGTGCCACCAGCAGAGGCCGGGGCTTGAACACTGAAGCTTTCTTT
d_gene: .; abundance: .; v_gene: TRBV12-3/TRBV12-4; j_gene: TRBJ2-3; CDR3aa: CASSLKGGGPTDTQYF; CDR3nt: TGTGCCAGCAGTTTAAAGGGGGGCGGGCCCACAGATACGCAGTATTTT
d_gene: .; abundance: many; v_gene: TRBV7-9; j_gene: TRBJ2-5; CDR3aa: CASSLRRETQYF; CDR3nt: TGTGCCAGCAGCCTCCGTAGGGAGACCCAGTACTTC
d_gene: TRBD1; abundance: few; v_gene: TRBV5-5; j_gene: TRBJ2-1; CDR3aa: CASSQAVRDREYNEQFF; CDR3nt: TGTGCCAGCAGCCAGGCAGTCCGGGACAGGGAGTACAATGAGCAGTTCTTC
d_gene: TRBD2; abundance: .; v_gene: TRBV7-9; j_gene: TRBJ2-7; CDR3aa: CASNGGLAGLYEQYF; CDR3nt: TGTGCCAGCAACGGGGGACTAGCGGGACTCTACGAGCAGTACTTC
d_gene: TRBD1; abundance: few; v_gene: TRBV9; j_gene: TRBJ1-1; CDR3aa: CASSATGGMVTEAFF; CDR3nt: TGTGCCAGCAGCGCGACAGGGGGCATGGTCACTGAAGCTTTCTTT
d_gene: TRBD1; abundance: few; v_gene: TRBV29-1; j_gene: TRBJ2-2; CDR3aa: CSVEDRGSRGSGELFF; CDR3nt: TGCAGCGTTGAAGATCGAGGTAGCAGGGGGTCCGGGGAGCTGTTTTTT
d_gene: .; abundance: .; v_gene: TRBV6-5; j_gene: TRBJ1-2; CDR3aa: CASSYGTTNYGYTF; CDR3nt: TGTGCCAGCAGTTATGGGACAACTAACTATGGCTACACCTTC
d_gene: .; abundance: .; v_gene: TRBV24-1; j_gene: TRBJ2-3; CDR3aa: CATSDPGLAEHTQYF; CDR3nt: TGTGCCACCAGTGACCCGGGGCTTGCCGAGCATACGCAGTATTTT
d_gene: .; abundance: .; v_gene: TRBV4-1; j_gene: TRBJ1-2; CDR3aa: CASSQVPGESYGYTF; CDR3nt: TGCGCCAGCAGCCAAGTGCCAGGGGAGTCCTATGGCTACACCTTC
d_gene: .; abundance: many; v_gene: TRBV4-1; j_gene: TRBJ1-2; CDR3aa: CASSQGAGFNYGYTF; CDR3nt: TGCGCCAGCAGCCAAGGAGCAGGGTTTAACTATGGCTACACCTTC
d_gene: .; abundance: few; v_gene: TRBV7-8; j_gene: TRBJ2-1; CDR3aa: CASSLQAVAEYGNEQFF; CDR3nt: TGTGCCAGCAGCTTACAAGCGGTAGCAGAATACGGCAATGAGCAGTTCTTC
d_gene: .; abundance: .; v_gene: TRBV5-6; j_gene: TRBJ1-6; CDR3aa: CASSLGGFSSPLHF; CDR3nt: TGTGCCAGCAGCTTGGGAGGATTTAGTTCACCCCTCCACTTT
d_gene: TRBD2; abundance: few; v_gene: TRBV29-1; j_gene: TRBJ2-2; CDR3aa: CSVELQREGQSTGELFF; CDR3nt: TGCAGCGTTGAACTGCAGCGGGAGGGCCAAAGCACCGGGGAGCTGTTTTTT
d_gene: .; abundance: .; v_gene: TRBV4-2; j_gene: TRBJ1-5; CDR3aa: CASSLNTLGQPQHF; CDR3nt: TGTGCCAGCAGCCTCAATACCCTAGGTCAGCCCCAGCATTTT
d_gene: TRBD1; abundance: .; v_gene: TRBV19; j_gene: TRBJ1-4; CDR3aa: CASQGGNEKLFF; CDR3nt: TGTGCATCACAGGGGGGTAATGAAAAACTGTTTTTT
d_gene: .; abundance: few; v_gene: TRBV4-1; j_gene: TRBJ1-4; CDR3aa: CASSQVGWTTTNEKLFF; CDR3nt: TGCGCCAGCAGCCAAGTAGGGTGGACAACGACTAATGAAAAACTGTTTTTT
d_gene: .; abundance: few; v_gene: TRBV20-1; j_gene: TRBJ1-1; CDR3aa: CSASIYTEAFF; CDR3nt: TGCAGTGCCTCGATATACACTGAAGCTTTCTTT
d_gene: TRBD2; abundance: .; v_gene: TRBV6-1; j_gene: TRBJ2-3; CDR3aa: CASSDVFASGRPDTQYF; CDR3nt: TGTGCCAGCAGTGATGTGTTTGCTAGCGGACGACCCGATACGCAGTATTTT
d_gene: .; abundance: .; v_gene: TRBV28; j_gene: TRBJ2-5; CDR3aa: CATTPMNRETQYF; CDR3nt: TGTGCCACCACTCCGATGAATCGGGAGACCCAGTACTTC
d_gene: TRBD1; abundance: few; v_gene: TRBV28; j_gene: TRBJ2-1; CDR3aa: CASSWALGTGAYNEQFF; CDR3nt: TGTGCCAGCAGTTGGGCGCTTGGGACAGGGGCCTACAATGAGCAGTTCTTC
d_gene: .; abundance: .; v_gene: TRBV24-1; j_gene: TRBJ2-1; CDR3aa: CATSDTVGGAYNEQFF; CDR3nt: TGTGCCACCAGTGACACTGTGGGGGGAGCCTACAATGAGCAGTTCTTC
d_gene: .; abundance: .; v_gene: TRBV9; j_gene: TRBJ2-3; CDR3aa: CASSGVTSTDTQYF; CDR3nt: TGTGCCAGCAGCGGCGTCACGAGCACAGATACGCAGTATTTT
d_gene: .; abundance: .; v_gene: TRBV15; j_gene: TRBJ2-2; CDR3aa: CATSEGSRELFF; CDR3nt: TGTGCCACCAGCGAGGGTTCCCGGGAGCTGTTTTTT
d_gene: TRBD1; abundance: .; v_gene: TRBV2; j_gene: TRBJ2-2; CDR3aa: CARGTGGNTGELFF; CDR3nt: TGTGCCCGGGGGACAGGGGGCAACACCGGGGAGCTGTTTTTT
d_gene: .; abundance: .; v_gene: TRBV7-9; j_gene: TRBJ2-5; CDR3aa: CASSPGHLQETQYF; CDR3nt: TGTGCCAGCAGCCCCGGACACCTCCAAGAGACCCAGTACTTC
d_gene: .; abundance: .; v_gene: TRBV20-1; j_gene: TRBJ2-1; CDR3aa: CSASLVLTDYNEQFF; CDR3nt: TGCAGTGCTAGCCTAGTACTAACGGATTACAATGAGCAGTTCTTC
d_gene: TRBD1; abundance: few; v_gene: TRBV2; j_gene: TRBJ1-1; CDR3aa: CASSGEARDRAGTEAFF; CDR3nt: TGTGCCAGCAGTGGGGAAGCGCGGGACAGGGCTGGCACTGAAGCTTTCTTT
d_gene: .; abundance: few; v_gene: TRBV27; j_gene: TRBJ2-5; CDR3aa: CASSGGRRETQYF; CDR3nt: TGTGCCAGCAGTGGGGGGCGTCGGGAGACCCAGTACTTC
d_gene: TRBD2; abundance: .; v_gene: TRBV2; j_gene: TRBJ2-1; CDR3aa: CASSLSQLAGVRYNEQFF; CDR3nt: TGTGCCAGCAGCCTCAGCCAGTTAGCGGGAGTTCGCTACAATGAGCAGTTCTTC
d_gene: TRBD1; abundance: .; v_gene: TRBV10-3; j_gene: TRBJ1-2; CDR3aa: CAISRIDGTGVDGYTF; CDR3nt: TGTGCCATCAGCCGAATCGATGGGACAGGGGTGGATGGCTACACCTTC
d_gene: .; abundance: few; v_gene: TRBV19; j_gene: TRBJ1-1; CDR3aa: CASSFTLGGEAFF; CDR3nt: TGTGCCAGTAGTTTTACGCTGGGCGGGGAAGCTTTCTTT
d_gene: .; abundance: .; v_gene: TRBV3-1; j_gene: TRBJ2-2; CDR3aa: CASSPVPGTGELFF; CDR3nt: TGTGCCAGCAGTCCGGTCCCCGGAACCGGGGAGCTGTTTTTT
d_gene: TRBD1; abundance: few; v_gene: TRBV12-3/TRBV12-4; j_gene: TRBJ2-2; CDR3aa: CASSPGTGGGRTGELFF; CDR3nt: TGTGCCAGCAGCCCTGGGACAGGGGGTGGTCGGACCGGGGAGCTGTTTTTT
d_gene: .; abundance: few; v_gene: TRBV7-9; j_gene: TRBJ1-1; CDR3aa: CASSLDGEAFF; CDR3nt: TGTGCCAGCAGTTTGGACGGTGAAGCTTTCTTT
d_gene: TRBD1; abundance: few; v_gene: TRBV5-5; j_gene: TRBJ2-2; CDR3aa: CASSWGQGSYPDTGELFF; CDR3nt: TGTGCCAGCAGCTGGGGACAGGGGAGCTATCCGGACACCGGGGAGCTGTTTTTT
d_gene: .; abundance: many; v_gene: TRBV2; j_gene: TRBJ1-1; CDR3aa: CASRTANTEAFF; CDR3nt: TGTGCCAGCAGGACAGCGAACACTGAAGCTTTCTTT
d_gene: TRBD1; abundance: .; v_gene: TRBV4-1; j_gene: TRBJ2-1; CDR3aa: CASSETGGAGNEQFF; CDR3nt: TGCGCCAGCAGCGAGACAGGGGGCGCTGGCAATGAGCAGTTCTTC
d_gene: .; abundance: .; v_gene: TRBV11-3; j_gene: TRBJ2-3; CDR3aa: CASSLERVDTDTQYF; CDR3nt: TGTGCCAGCAGCTTAGAGAGGGTGGACACAGATACGCAGTATTTT
d_gene: .; abundance: few; v_gene: TRBV4-1; j_gene: TRBJ2-7; CDR3aa: CASSQDPTAPYEQYF; CDR3nt: TGCGCCAGCAGCCAAGATCCGACAGCGCCATACGAGCAGTACTTC
d_gene: .; abundance: few; v_gene: TRBV2; j_gene: TRBJ1-1; CDR3aa: CASITGLTEAFF; CDR3nt: TGTGCCAGCATCACAGGGTTAACTGAAGCTTTCTTT
d_gene: TRBD2; abundance: .; v_gene: TRBV7-9; j_gene: TRBJ2-7; CDR3aa: CASRSGTSGETYEQYF; CDR3nt: TGTGCCAGCAGGTCCGGGACTAGCGGTGAGACCTACGAGCAGTACTTC
d_gene: TRBD2; abundance: few; v_gene: TRBV25-1; j_gene: TRBJ2-2; CDR3aa: CASSWDRPGTSGSGGVGGELFF; CDR3nt: TGTGCCAGCAGCTGGGACAGACCCGGGACTAGCGGGAGTGGAGGGGTTGGCGGGGAGCTGTTTTTT
d_gene: .; abundance: .; v_gene: TRBV27; j_gene: TRBJ1-1; CDR3aa: CASSLSTQAEAFF; CDR3nt: TGTGCCAGCAGTTTATCAACGCAAGCTGAAGCTTTCTTT
d_gene: .; abundance: .; v_gene: TRBV29-1; j_gene: TRBJ1-2; CDR3aa: CSVPPDGPRGYTF; CDR3nt: TGCAGCGTCCCCCCTGACGGGCCCAGGGGCTACACCTTC
d_gene: .; abundance: many; v_gene: TRBV12-3/TRBV12-4; j_gene: TRBJ1-2; CDR3aa: CASSFPANYGYTF; CDR3nt: TGTGCCAGCAGTTTTCCCGCTAACTATGGCTACACCTTC
d_gene: TRBD2; abundance: many; v_gene: TRBV12-3/TRBV12-4; j_gene: TRBJ2-1; CDR3aa: CASSDSGSYNEQFF; CDR3nt: TGTGCCAGCAGTGATAGCGGGTCCTACAATGAGCAGTTCTTC
d_gene: TRBD1; abundance: .; v_gene: TRBV19; j_gene: TRBJ2-3; CDR3aa: CAVNRGVTQYF; CDR3nt: TGTGCCGTAAACAGGGGGGTTACGCAGTATTTT
d_gene: TRBD2; abundance: few; v_gene: TRBV4-1; j_gene: TRBJ2-7; CDR3aa: CASSQRGSPYEQYF; CDR3nt: TGCGCCAGCAGCCAGCGCGGGAGTCCCTACGAGCAGTACTTC
d_gene: TRBD2; abundance: .; v_gene: TRBV6-4; j_gene: TRBJ2-1; CDR3aa: CASSSNLAGEGDEQFF; CDR3nt: TGTGCCAGCAGTTCTAACTTAGCGGGAGAAGGGGATGAGCAGTTCTTC
d_gene: .; abundance: few; v_gene: TRBV5-5; j_gene: TRBJ1-1; CDR3aa: CASSLQSGPPWTEAFF; CDR3nt: TGTGCCAGCAGCTTGCAGAGTGGCCCGCCTTGGACTGAAGCTTTCTTT
d_gene: .; abundance: few; v_gene: TRBV10-1; j_gene: TRBJ2-2; CDR3aa: CASSAQEPPNTGELFF; CDR3nt: TGCGCCAGCAGTGCCCAAGAGCCCCCCAACACCGGGGAGCTGTTTTTT
d_gene: .; abundance: .; v_gene: TRBV29-1; j_gene: TRBJ2-3; CDR3aa: CSVEEDPELASTDTQYF; CDR3nt: TGCAGCGTTGAAGAAGACCCCGAACTAGCAAGCACAGATACGCAGTATTTT
d_gene: .; abundance: few; v_gene: TRBV7-8; j_gene: TRBJ1-1; CDR3aa: CASSLYPPPGGDTEAFF; CDR3nt: TGTGCCAGCAGCCTTTACCCACCCCCCGGGGGAGATACTGAAGCTTTCTTT